This is a list of T cell receptor beta chains from one sample in a study of T-cell reconstitution after alpha-beta-depleted transplantation in children. Each CDR3 protein is one row after TCRdb ran MiXCR on the PCR reads. The top ten clones hold just over 2% of a sample with about 460,000 distinct CDR3 sequences, roughly 10% of them seen once. Sequences were derived from PBMCs, sampled before TCRalphabeta/CD19-depleted stem cell transplant. The receptors come from a child aged 2-15 years with inherited bone marrow failure, due to receive a stem cell transplant. Both conserved end residues are part of each CDR3. Each record gives: clone size, D gene, V gene, J gene, CDR3 protein, CDR3 DNA. A D gene is named only where the DNA matches it firmly. Clone size, where shown, is once, few, many, or a class for clones that have expanded.

clone_size: many
d_call: TRBD1
v_call: TRBV20-1
j_call: TRBJ2-5
cdr3_aa: CSAQTGEQETQYF
cdr3_nt: TGCAGTGCTCAGACAGGGGAGCAAGAGACCCAGTACTTC

clone_size: NA
d_call: TRBD1
v_call: TRBV6-2/TRBV6-3
j_call: TRBJ2-4
cdr3_aa: CASSYSRDREGIQYF
cdr3_nt: TGTGCCAGCAGTTACTCGCGAGACAGGGAAGGCATTCAGTACTTC

clone_size: NA
d_call: TRBD1
v_call: TRBV20-1
j_call: TRBJ1-2
cdr3_aa: CSARESRDRVIRGYTF
cdr3_nt: TGCAGTGCTAGAGAGTCCCGGGACAGGGTAATTAGAGGCTACACCTTC

clone_size: many
d_call: TRBD2
v_call: TRBV28
j_call: TRBJ2-7
cdr3_aa: CASSFRLAGEPEQYF
cdr3_nt: TGTGCCAGCAGTTTCCGACTAGCGGGAGAACCGGAGCAGTACTTC

clone_size: many
d_call: NA
v_call: TRBV27
j_call: TRBJ1-1
cdr3_aa: CASSFSVQGRAEAFF
cdr3_nt: TGTGCCAGCAGTTTTTCCGTACAGGGTCGAGCTGAAGCTTTCTTT

clone_size: many
d_call: TRBD1
v_call: TRBV11-2
j_call: TRBJ2-7
cdr3_aa: CASSLDPGGSYEQYF
cdr3_nt: TGTGCCAGCAGCTTAGACCCAGGGGGCTCCTACGAGCAGTACTTC

clone_size: many
d_call: TRBD1
v_call: TRBV7-9
j_call: TRBJ1-1
cdr3_aa: CASSSSLGTAAFF
cdr3_nt: TGTGCCAGCAGCTCGTCACTCGGGACAGCAGCTTTCTTT

clone_size: many
d_call: NA
v_call: TRBV12-3/TRBV12-4
j_call: TRBJ2-1
cdr3_aa: CATLAQRSYNEQFF
cdr3_nt: TGTGCCACCCTCGCCCAGCGTTCCTACAATGAGCAGTTCTTC

clone_size: NA
d_call: TRBD1
v_call: TRBV4-2
j_call: TRBJ2-1
cdr3_aa: CASSPRDRGQYNEQFF
cdr3_nt: TGTGCCAGCAGCCCCCGGGACAGGGGGCAATACAATGAGCAGTTCTTC

clone_size: many
d_call: TRBD2
v_call: TRBV27
j_call: TRBJ2-3
cdr3_aa: CASSLSIVLAGGADTQYF
cdr3_nt: TGTGCCAGCAGTTTATCGATTGTCCTAGCGGGAGGGGCTGATACGCAGTATTTT

clone_size: many
d_call: TRBD2
v_call: TRBV20-1
j_call: TRBJ2-7
cdr3_aa: CSARISGTTYEQYF
cdr3_nt: TGCAGTGCTAGAATTTCCGGGACTACCTACGAGCAGTACTTC

clone_size: NA
d_call: TRBD1
v_call: TRBV6-2/TRBV6-3
j_call: TRBJ1-5
cdr3_aa: CASSGTARNQPQHF
cdr3_nt: TGTGCCAGCAGCGGGACAGCTCGAAATCAGCCCCAGCATTTT

clone_size: NA
d_call: NA
v_call: TRBV7-9
j_call: TRBJ1-5
cdr3_aa: CASSLAELQPQHF
cdr3_nt: TGTGCCAGCAGCTTAGCGGAACTTCAGCCCCAGCATTTT

clone_size: many
d_call: NA
v_call: TRBV5-6
j_call: TRBJ2-3
cdr3_aa: CASSLGHGADTQYF
cdr3_nt: TGTGCCAGCAGCTTGGGTCACGGGGCAGATACGCAGTATTTT

clone_size: NA
d_call: TRBD1
v_call: TRBV18
j_call: TRBJ2-6
cdr3_aa: CASSPPTGAGANVLTF
cdr3_nt: TGTGCCAGCTCACCCCCGACAGGGGCCGGGGCCAACGTCCTGACTTTC

clone_size: NA
d_call: NA
v_call: TRBV1
j_call: TRBJ2-1
cdr3_aa: CTSSQGTGDPYNEQFF
cdr3_nt: TGCACCAGCAGCCAAGGAACAGGGGATCCCTACAATGAGCAGTTCTTC

clone_size: many
d_call: NA
v_call: TRBV13
j_call: TRBJ2-7
cdr3_aa: CASSLGPPGGGLSSYEQYF
cdr3_nt: TGTGCCAGCAGCTTAGGTCCCCCTGGTGGAGGGCTTAGCTCCTACGAGCAGTACTTC

clone_size: many
d_call: NA
v_call: TRBV29-1
j_call: TRBJ1-2
cdr3_aa: CSVESVTSFNYGYTF
cdr3_nt: TGCAGCGTTGAATCTGTGACCTCATTTAACTATGGCTACACCTTC

clone_size: many
d_call: NA
v_call: TRBV27
j_call: TRBJ2-2
cdr3_aa: CASSLFLFANTGELFF
cdr3_nt: NA